The 3 T cell receptor beta chains reported below all come from one sample, sequenced in a study of T cell responses to AZD1222 COVID-19 vaccine. Measured with immunoSEQ multiplex PCR; TCRdb has only the in-frame clones, and not every one. The data show about 110,000 clones, around 94% seen once. The specimen was peripheral blood, collected on day 0 of AZD1222 vaccination. The receptor set was obtained from an adult in good health.

V gene TRBV18 combines with J gene TRBJ2-2, with 8 bases matching TRBD1. This CDR3 has 16 residues. Germline CDR1 KGHSH, CDR2 LQKENI. V lost 2 bases to trimming and J lost 5 bases; unmatched junction nucleotides: 7. Here the CDR3 DNA reads TGTGCCAGCTCACCAACCGACAGGGGAAGGACCGGGGAGCTGTTTTTT. This encodes CASSPTDRGRTGELFF.

The chain carries TRBV28 and TRBJ2-3; D gene unclear. With 2 bases removed from V and 3 bases from J, the gap between germline ends came to 6 bases. Germline V gene lookup returns CDR1 MDHEN and CDR2 SYDVKM. CDR3 length: 13 residues. The CDR3 loop is CASSLPATDTQYF. DNA of the CDR3: TGTGCCAGCAGTTTACCAGCGACAGATACGCAGTATTTT. Filled out from reference TRBV28 and TRBJ2-3, the complete variable domain reads DVKVTQSSRYLVKRTGEKVFLECVQDMDHENMFWYRQDPGLGLRLIYFSYDVKMKEKGDIPEGYSVSREKKERFSLILESASTNQTSMYLCASSLPATDTQYFGPGTRLTVL.

This chain connects TRBV27 to TRBJ1-3; a possible D gene is TRBD1 (5 bases). The CDR3 length is 14 residues. Germline values: CDR1 MNHEY, CDR2 SMNVEV (reference sequence). V lost 3 bases to trimming and J lost 2 bases, with 8 bases between them. The CDR3 region is CASSLGGAGNTIYF. CDR3 nucleotides: TGTGCCAGCAGTTTGGGGGGAGCTGGAAACACCATATATTTT.